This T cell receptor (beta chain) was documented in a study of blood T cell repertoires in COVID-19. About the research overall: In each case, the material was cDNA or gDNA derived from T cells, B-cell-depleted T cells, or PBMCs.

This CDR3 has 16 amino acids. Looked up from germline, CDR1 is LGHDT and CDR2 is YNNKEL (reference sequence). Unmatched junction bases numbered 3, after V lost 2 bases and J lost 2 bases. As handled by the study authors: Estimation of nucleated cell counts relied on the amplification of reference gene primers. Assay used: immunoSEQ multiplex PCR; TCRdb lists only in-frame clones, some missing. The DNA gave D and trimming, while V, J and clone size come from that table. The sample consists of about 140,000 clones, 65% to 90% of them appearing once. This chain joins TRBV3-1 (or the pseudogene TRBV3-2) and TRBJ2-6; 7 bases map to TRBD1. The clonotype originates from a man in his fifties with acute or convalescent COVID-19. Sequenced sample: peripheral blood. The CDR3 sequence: CASSQPTGAGANVLTF. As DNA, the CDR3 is TGTGCCAGCAGCCAACCAACAGGGGCTGGGGCCAACGTCCTGACTTTC.